Below, 26 T cell receptor beta chains from the same sample are listed, as sequenced in a study of blood T cell repertoires in COVID-19. Assay: immunoSEQ multiplex PCR; the TCRdb copy retains only in-frame clones and omits some. The sample comprises hundreds of thousands of clones, approximately 92% of which are singletons, and 0.9% to 1.2% rests with the top ten. Sequencing was performed on PBMCs or T cells enriched from blood (not recorded which). All receptors derive from a man in his thirties or forties who had recovered from COVID-19.

Written as DNA, the CDR3 is TGTGCCACCCGGCAGGGGGTGACTGAAGCTTTCTTT. Its protein product is CATRQGVTEAFF. The chain recombines TRBV10-3 with TRBJ1-1; 7 bases match TRBD1. The CDR3 spans 12 residues. Germline values: CDR1 ENHRY, CDR2 SYGVKD. V was clipped by 10 bases and J by 5 bases; unmatched bases: 7.

V usage is TRBV2 and J usage is TRBJ2-1, with 9 bases fitting TRBD1. From germline, CDR1 is SNHLY and CDR2 FYNNEI. V was clipped by 6 bases and J by 15 bases; unmatched bases: 12. The CDR3 is 13 amino acids. CDR3: CASRPPGTGRPFF. As DNA, the CDR3 is TGTGCCAGCAGACCCCCTGGGACAGGGCGCCCGTTCTTC.

This clone was seen only a few times. The chain joins TRBV19 to TRBJ2-2, with 8 positions matching TRBD2. Looked up from germline, CDR1 is LNHDA and CDR2 is SQIVND (reference sequence). Trimming took 4 bases from V and 0 from J; bases not matched to a gene: 7. The CDR3 contains 17 residues. This CDR3 is CASSNVLAASNTGELFF. In DNA form, the CDR3 reads TGTGCCAGTAGTAACGTACTAGCGGCCTCGAACACCGGGGAGCTGTTTTTT.

The J gene is TRBJ1-3, the V gene TRBV9; no firm D call. The germline V gene encodes CDR1 SGDLS and CDR2 YYNGEE. Trimming stripped 0 bases from V and 3 bases from J, with 7 bases between. The CDR3 contains 14 residues. The CDR3 sequence is CASSVGPDGNTIYF. The CDR3 nucleotides read TGTGCCAGCAGCGTAGGCCCAGATGGAAACACCATATATTTT. Full variable domain (remainder filled in from reference TRBV9 and TRBJ1-3): DSGVTQTPKHLITATGQRVTLRCSPRSGDLSVYWYQQSLDQGLQFLIQYYNGEERAKGNILERFSAQQFPDLHSELNLSSLELGDSALYFCASSVGPDGNTIYFGEGSWLTVV.

This chain connects TRBV19 to TRBJ2-5, with 9 bases fitting TRBD2. CDR1 and CDR2 (germline): LNHDA, SQIVND (reference sequence). With 5 bases clipped from V and 1 base from J, the junction kept 8 bases outside the gene matches. This CDR3 contains 16 residues. The CDR3 region has the DNA TGTGCCAGTAGTTTGGGGCTGACTAGCGGCCAAGAGACCCAGTACTTC. Protein sequence: CASSLGLTSGQETQYF.

This clone was counted once. This chain connects TRBV18 to TRBJ2-3, with a tentative D call TRBD2 (6 bases). V was cut by 6 bases and J by 4 bases, with 14 bases left in between. Per germline, CDR1 KGHSH and CDR2 LQKENI. The CDR3 length is 14 residues. Written as DNA, the CDR3 is TGTGCCAGCTCTGGCGGGAAGTGGGCAGATACGCAGTATTTT. Its translation is CASSGGKWADTQYF.

CDR3 region: CASSQFGTRNTGELFF. Here the CDR3 DNA reads TGTGCCAGCAGCCAATTCGGGACTCGGAACACCGGGGAGCTGTTTTTT. The gene calls are TRBV3-1 (or the pseudogene TRBV3-2) and TRBJ2-2; possibly TRBD2 for D (6 bases). The CDR3 sequence is 16 residues long. V was pared by 2 bases and J by 1 base, with 11 bases between. The germline V gene encodes CDR1 LGHDT and CDR2 YNNKEL (reference sequence).

This chain connects TRBV28 to TRBJ1-5; TRBD1 matches 7 bases. The CDR3 length is 13 residues. CDR1 is MDHEN and CDR2 is SYDVKM in the germline V gene. Losses at the gene ends were 4 bases for V and 6 bases for J; bases not matched to a gene: 3. CDR3 nucleotide sequence: TGTGCCAGCAGTTACGACAGGGTTCAGCCCCAGCATTTT. As protein: CASSYDRVQPQHF. The full variable domain, its missing parts supplied by reference TRBV28 and TRBJ1-5, is DVKVTQSSRYLVKRTGEKVFLECVQDMDHENMFWYRQDPGLGLRLIYFSYDVKMKEKGDIPEGYSVSREKKERFSLILESASTNQTSMYLCASSYDRVQPQHFGDGTRLSIL.

The rearrangement uses TRBV3-1 (or the pseudogene TRBV3-2) and TRBJ2-5; 10 positions agree with TRBD2. Germline V gene lookup returns CDR1 LGHDT and CDR2 YNNKEL (reference sequence). CDR3 length: 18 residues. V was pared by 3 bases and J by 6 bases, with 16 bases of the junction left unmatched. CDR3 sequence (DNA): TGTGCCAGCAGCCAGACCTTAGCTAGCGGGAGAGTTCGGAAGACCCAGTACTTC. Translated, it gives CASSQTLASGRVRKTQYF.

The gene calls are TRBV2 and TRBJ2-3; D might be TRBD1 (5 bases). The CDR3 has 15 amino acids. Germline V CDR1 and CDR2: SNHLY, FYNNEI. V was cut by 4 bases and J by 1 base, with 12 bases left in between. The CDR3 reads CASSVDTGRTDTQYF. For the CDR3, the DNA is TGTGCCAGCAGTGTTGACACAGGCCGCACAGATACGCAGTATTTT.

For the CDR3, the DNA is TGTGCCACTAGGACGGCGGGATCCTACGAGCAGTACTTC. Translated: CATRTAGSYEQYF. The rearrangement uses TRBV19 and TRBJ2-7; perhaps TRBD2 as D (6 bases). The CDR3 sequence is 13 residues long. Trimming left V 10 bases short and J 1 base short, with 14 bases between. In germline, CDR1 is LNHDA, CDR2 SQIVND (reference sequence).

The genes are TRBV28 and TRBJ1-3; D gene unclear. V lost 6 bases and J lost 3, with 18 bases in between. Looked up from germline, CDR1 is MDHEN and CDR2 is SYDVKM. This CDR3 comprises 16 residues. For the CDR3, the DNA is TGTGCCAGCAGCCCATCGGGAGGGCTAGTTGGAAACACCATATATTTT. Residues: CASSPSGGLVGNTIYF. Looking up the rest from reference TRBV28 and TRBJ1-3 gives the full variable domain: DVKVTQSSRYLVKRTGEKVFLECVQDMDHENMFWYRQDPGLGLRLIYFSYDVKMKEKGDIPEGYSVSREKKERFSLILESASTNQTSMYLCASSPSGGLVGNTIYFGEGSWLTVV.

The J gene is TRBJ2-3, the V gene TRBV11-3, with 7 bases aligning to TRBD2. Germline CDR1 is SGHNT and CDR2 is YENEEA. With 4 bases clipped from V and 0 bases from J, the junction kept 7 bases outside the gene matches. The CDR3 consists of 16 residues. The CDR3 loop reads CASSSGLAASTDTQYF. The CDR3 DNA sequence: TGTGCCAGCAGCTCGGGGCTAGCGGCTAGCACAGATACGCAGTATTTT.

The rearrangement joins TRBV7-2 to TRBJ2-1, with D possibly being TRBD2 (5 bases). The V end lost 10 bases, the J end lost 2 bases, and 12 bases lay between the germline ends. Germline CDR1 reads SGHTA; CDR2 reads FQGNSA. The CDR3 is made up of 13 amino acids. The CDR3 loop reads CATRGGTYNEQFF. The CDR3 nucleotides are TGTGCCACCCGCGGAGGTACCTACAATGAGCAGTTCTTC.

This chain uses TRBV19 with TRBJ2-1, with 8 bases matching TRBD2. The germline gives CDR1 LNHDA, CDR2 SQIVND (reference sequence). CDR3 size: 11 residues. J was trimmed by 4 bases and V by 10 bases; bases with no gene match: 0. The CDR3 region has the DNA TGTGCCACTAGCGGGTACAATGAGCAGTTCTTC. This sequence encodes CATSGYNEQFF. Full variable domain (rest looked up from reference TRBV19 and TRBJ2-1): DGGITQSPKYLFRKEGQNVTLSCEQNLNHDAMYWYRQDPGQGLRLIYYSQIVNDFQKGDIAEGYSVSREKKESFPLTVTSAQKNPTAFYLCATSGYNEQFFGPGTRLTVL.

The V and J genes are TRBV30 and TRBJ1-5, with 7 bases that match TRBD1. The germline V gene has CDR1 GTSNPN and CDR2 SVGIG (reference sequence). The CDR3 contains 13 residues. The J segment lost 7 bases and the V segment lost 1 base, leaving 4 bases of the junction unmatched. Here the CDR3 DNA reads TGTGCCTGGAGTGCGACAGGGCAGCAGCCCCAGCATTTT. The encoded protein is CAWSATGQQPQHF.

J is TRBJ2-3 and V is TRBV7-9; D is uncertain. V lost 11 bases and J 2 bases, leaving 20 bases between the germline ends. The CDR3 extends over 15 amino acids. The germline V gene encodes CDR1 SEHNR and CDR2 FQNEAQ (reference sequence). The CDR3 DNA follows: TGTGCCTCCCACAACGCGGCCGATAACACAGATACGCAGTATTTT. This codes for CASHNAADNTDTQYF. The whole variable domain, remainder taken from reference TRBV7-9 and TRBJ2-3, is DTGVSQNPRHKITKRGQNVTFRCDPISEHNRLYWYRQTLGQGPEFLTYFQNEAQLEKSRLLSDRFSAERPKGSFSTLEIQRTEQGDSAMYLCASHNAADNTDTQYFGPGTRLTVL.

The chain is built from TRBV2 and TRBJ2-5; 8 nucleotides line up with TRBD1. The J segment lost 4 bases and the V segment lost 4 bases, leaving 11 bases of the junction unmatched. Germline CDR1 is SNHLY and CDR2 is FYNNEI. CDR3 length: 16 amino acids. The CDR3 coding sequence is TGTGCCAGCAGTGTAGATTCGGGACAGGTTCGAGAGACCCAGTACTTC. As protein: CASSVDSGQVRETQYF.

The chain joins TRBV11-2 to TRBJ2-7; D possibly corresponds to TRBD2 (6 bases). Germline V gene data show CDR1 as SGHAT and CDR2 as FQNNGV. Trimming took 5 bases from V and 6 from J, leaving 8 bases between them. This CDR3 has 11 residues. CDR3 residues: CASSTGGEQYF. The CDR3 DNA reads TGTGCCAGCAGCACCGGGGGCGAGCAGTACTTC.

This chain links TRBV24-1 with TRBJ2-5, with D possibly matching TRBD2 (6 bases). V was trimmed by 7 bases and J by 4 bases, leaving 12 bases between them. Germline V lookup: CDR1 KGHDR, CDR2 SFDVKD. The CDR3 has 13 residues. CDR3 DNA sequence: TGTGCCACCAGAGGCGGAGGGGCAGAGACCCAGTACTTC. Its protein product is CATRGGGAETQYF.

The gene calls are TRBV5-4 and TRBJ2-7; 12 bases are shared with TRBD2. The CDR3 runs to 14 residues. J gave up 4 bases and V 4 bases, and 3 bases lay outside the gene matches. Germline CDR1 SGHNT, CDR2 YYREEE (reference sequence). CDR3 sequence: CASSILAGGYEQYF. The CDR3 DNA reads TGTGCCAGCAGCATACTAGCGGGAGGATACGAGCAGTACTTC.

The chain recombines TRBV3-1 (or the pseudogene TRBV3-2) with TRBJ2-7; no clear D gene. Between the trimmed V and J ends, which lost 1 base and 6 bases, there was a span of 13 bases. The CDR3 runs 14 residues. Germline V gene sequence: CDR1 LGHDT, CDR2 YNNKEL (reference sequence). CDR3 coding DNA: TGTGCCAGCAGCCAAGGGCGCCCTGGGCTCGAGCAGTACTTC. Protein: CASSQGRPGLEQYF.

The chain employs TRBV10-1 and TRBJ2-4; 8 nucleotides line up with TRBD1. CDR1 and CDR2 (germline): WNHNN, SYGVQD (reference sequence). J gave up 6 bases and V 2 bases, and 0 bases lay outside the gene matches. This CDR3 is built from 13 residues. The CDR3 protein is CASSEQGANIQYF. The CDR3 region has the DNA TGCGCCAGCAGTGAGCAGGGGGCAAACATTCAGTACTTC.

The chain joins TRBV30 to TRBJ1-2; possibly TRBD1 for D (6 bases). In germline, CDR1 is GTSNPN, CDR2 SVGIG (reference sequence). The ends were cut back, 1 base at V and 0 bases at J, with 18 bases in the middle. The CDR3 sequence is 17 residues long. The CDR3 region is CAWSAPVLDRTNYGYTF. CDR3 nucleotides: TGTGCCTGGAGTGCCCCCGTTTTAGACAGGACTAACTATGGCTACACCTTC.

In the case of this clone: This same CDR3 is encoded by further DNA sequences in the sample. The V gene is TRBV5-1, the J gene TRBJ1-1, with 8 nucleotides matching TRBD1. V lost 4 bases and J lost 5; bases outside the gene matches: 4. CDR1 SGHRS and CDR2 YFSETQ come from the germline V gene. The length of the CDR3 is 13 residues. CDR3 sequence (DNA): TGCGCCAGCAGCGGACAGGGCGGAACTGAAGCTTTCTTT. Protein product: CASSGQGGTEAFF.

Concerning this clone itself: A junction end diverges from the germline sequence, so it may reflect a read error. V is TRBV9 and J is TRBJ2-1; D unclear. CDR1 and CDR2 from the germline V gene are SGDLS and YYNGEE. The CDR3 has 13 amino acids. The CDR3 DNA reads TGTGCCAGCAGCTCCGGGTCCTTCAATGAGCAGTTCTTC. It yields the protein CASSSGSFNEQFF.